The 8 T cell receptor beta chains presented below share a single source sample, sequenced in a study of CD4 T cells in relation to SARS-CoV-2 and coronaviruses. Assay used: immunoSEQ multiplex PCR; TCRdb lists only in-frame clones, some missing. Among tens of thousands of clones listed, around 90% were seen once. The sample comprised naive CD4+ T cells from PBMCs. Indicated subset: naive CD4+ T cells isolated by negative enrichment. The receptors were sampled from an adult with COVID-19.

The chain employs TRBV28 and TRBJ2-7; 7 positions agree with TRBD1. The ends lost 5 bases at V and 6 bases at J; junction bases unmatched: 4. This CDR3 has 12 amino acids. Germline V gives CDR1 MDHEN, CDR2 SYDVKM. The CDR3 protein is CASSTTGSEQYF. Here the CDR3 DNA reads TGTGCCAGCAGTACGACAGGGAGCGAGCAGTACTTC. The full variable domain, in which reference TRBV28 and TRBJ2-7 provide the parts outside the CDR3, is DVKVTQSSRYLVKRTGEKVFLECVQDMDHENMFWYRQDPGLGLRLIYFSYDVKMKEKGDIPEGYSVSREKKERFSLILESASTNQTSMYLCASSTTGSEQYFGPGTRLTVT.

In this sample, this clone turned up a few times. This rearrangement joins TRBV30 to TRBJ2-7, with a possible D match to TRBD1 (6 bases). Per germline, CDR1 GTSNPN and CDR2 SVGIG (reference sequence). The CDR3 loop spans 13 amino acids. V shed 3 bases and J shed 3 bases, with 12 bases lying between them. CDR3 sequence reads: CAWSLRTDYEQYF. CDR3 nucleotide sequence: TGTGCCTGGAGCCTCCGGACAGACTACGAGCAGTACTTC.

The chain couples TRBV6-4 to TRBJ1-2; D gene unclear. Between the trimmed V and J ends, which lost 0 bases and 8 bases, there was a span of 10 bases. Germline V CDR1 and CDR2: MRHNA, SNTAGT. The CDR3 extends over 13 amino acids. CDR3 sequence: CASSDSSQLGYTF. The CDR3 bases are TGTGCCAGCAGTGACTCGTCTCAGTTAGGCTACACCTTC.

The chain is built from TRBV20-1 and TRBJ2-5; tentatively, D is TRBD2 (5 bases). Trimming cost V 8 bases and J 4 bases, with 11 bases left between them. This CDR3 has 11 amino acids. The germline V gene encodes CDR1 DFQATT and CDR2 SNEGSKA (reference sequence). CDR3 sequence: CSTGRGETQYF. The DNA for the CDR3 is TGCAGTACTGGACGGGGAGAGACCCAGTACTTC.

V is TRBV5-1 and J is TRBJ2-3; TRBD2 agrees at 10 bases. Per germline, CDR1 SGHRS and CDR2 YFSETQ. CDR3 length equals 15 residues. Unmatched junction bases numbered 5, after V lost 4 bases and J lost 3 bases. CDR3 nucleotide sequence: TGCGCCAGCAGCCGAAGGGGACTAGCGACAGATACGCAGTATTTT. This codes for CASSRRGLATDTQYF.

The gene calls are TRBV11-2 and TRBJ2-7, with TRBD2 identical over 14 bases. Germline V CDR1 and CDR2: SGHAT, FQNNGV. V shed 6 bases, J shed 9 bases, and the junction held 16 bases outside the gene matches. This CDR3 has 17 amino acids. The CDR3 DNA reads TGTGCCAGCAGAGGACTAGCGGGAGGCCCATTATCACTATGGCAGTACTTC. Amino acids: CASRGLAGGPLSLWQYF.

A single count supports this clone. The rearrangement uses TRBV5-1 and TRBJ2-3, with D possibly matching TRBD2 (6 bases). The CDR3 runs 18 residues. Germline loops: CDR1 SGHRS, CDR2 YFSETQ. Deletions cut 3 bases from V and 3 bases from J, with 23 bases between. The CDR3 sequence is CASSSTNTPGARTDTQYF. The DNA for the CDR3 is TGCGCCAGCAGCTCAACAAATACACCGGGAGCGAGGACAGATACGCAGTATTTT.

This clone has a single count. The V call is TRBV28, the J call TRBJ1-2; D is possibly TRBD1 (6 bases). V was shortened by 8 bases and J by 1 base, with 14 bases between the two germline ends. The germline gives CDR1 MDHEN, CDR2 SYDVKM. This CDR3 has 14 residues. The CDR3 loop reads CASVNRVVNYGYTF. CDR3 bases: TGTGCCAGCGTTAACAGGGTAGTTAACTATGGCTACACCTTC.